This passage covers 17 T cell receptor beta chains from one sample sequenced in a study of regulatory T cells in long-lasting Graves disease. The time point was: newly diagnosed GD, antithyroid drugs for less than 3 months. Preparation of the TCR library used RNA extracted from PBMCs. Combining iRepertoire HTBI primers with Arm-PCR of CDR3 regions, the authors built TCR beta libraries. TCRdb re-called the multiplex PCR reads with MiXCR, one entry per CDR3 protein. There are roughly 410,000 distinct CDR3 sequences in the sample; 15% occur only once, and approximately 7.8% lies in the top ten. The same data also went into a second study, on T cells in Graves' hyperthyroidism and ophthalmopathy.

The sequencing here drew on peripheral blood mononuclear cells (PBMCs), taken at new diagnosis, from a patient treated with antithyroid drugs. These receptors were collected from a woman in her thirties or forties with Graves disease.

In this sample, this clonotype turned up many times. V gene TRBV11-2 combines with J gene TRBJ2-2, with 8 nucleotides matching TRBD1. There are 12 residues in the CDR3. J gave up 6 bases and V 11 bases, and 5 bases lay outside the gene matches. In germline, CDR1 is SGHAT, CDR2 FQNNGV. The CDR3: CAGQGAPGELFF. The CDR3 coding sequence is TGTGCCGGCCAGGGGGCTCCCGGGGAGCTGTTTTTT.

This clonotype was counted many times. The genes are TRBV5-4 and TRBJ2-5; the D gene is possibly TRBD2 (5 bases). Germline V gene sequence: CDR1 SGHNT, CDR2 YYREEE (reference sequence). There are 16 residues in the CDR3. With 4 bases removed from V and 1 base from J, the gap between germline ends came to 17 bases. CDR3 DNA: TGTGCCAGCAGCCCAATGAGGGCAGCCCCCCAAGAGACCCAGTACTTC. Translating it yields CASSPMRAAPQETQYF.

This chain links TRBV11-2 with TRBJ1-6; D call uncertain. CDR3 size: 13 residues. V was trimmed by 11 bases and J by 6 bases, leaving 14 bases between them. Germline V gene lookup returns CDR1 SGHAT and CDR2 FQNNGV. In nucleotides, the CDR3 is TGTGCCGCAAGGCCGATCCCTAATTCACCCCTCCACTTT. This codes for CAARPIPNSPLHF.

This clonotype was counted many times. J is TRBJ2-3 and V is TRBV11-2; 11 bases agree with TRBD2. J was trimmed by 2 bases and V by 5 bases; bases with no gene match: 6. CDR1 and CDR2 from the germline V gene are SGHAT and FQNNGV. CDR3 size: 16 residues. The CDR3 is CASSPLAGGVTDTQYF. The CDR3 coding sequence is TGTGCCAGCAGCCCTCTAGCGGGAGGCGTCACAGATACGCAGTATTTT.

The chain has TRBV20-1 and TRBJ2-5, with 8 nucleotides matching TRBD2. Looked up from germline, CDR1 is DFQATT and CDR2 is SNEGSKA (reference sequence). The CDR3 length is 14 residues. V lost 6 bases to trimming and J lost 1 base; unmatched junction nucleotides: 7. As DNA, the CDR3 is TGCAGTGCCCCTGTTAGCGGGATCCAAGAGACCCAGTACTTC. This gives the protein CSAPVSGIQETQYF.

This clonotype was picked up a small number of times. This chain joins TRBV6-1 and TRBJ2-1; D gene ambiguous. V shed 6 bases and J shed 0 bases, with 12 bases lying between them. The CDR3 runs 15 residues. Germline-derived CDR1 and CDR2 are MNHNS and SASEGT. The CDR3: CASRSDQLSYNEQFF. As DNA, the CDR3 is TGTGCCAGCAGATCAGACCAACTCTCCTACAATGAGCAGTTCTTC.

This clonotype was seen more than once but under ten times. The rearrangement links TRBV7-3 to TRBJ2-7; D tentatively fits TRBD1 or TRBD2 (5 bases each). CDR3 length equals 14 residues. CDR1 and CDR2 from the germline V gene are SGHTA and FQGTGA. Deletions cut 4 bases from V and 2 bases from J, with 12 bases between. CDR3 in amino acids: CASSSGQAPYEQYF. The CDR3 DNA follows: TGTGCCAGCAGCTCGGGGCAGGCCCCCTACGAGCAGTACTTC.

The sample holds many counts of this clonotype. V usage is TRBV2 and J usage is TRBJ2-7; D perhaps matches TRBD1 (6 bases). Trimming took off 4 bases at V and 6 bases at J, with 19 bases between the two ends. Germline CDR1 SNHLY, CDR2 FYNNEI. There are 15 residues in the CDR3. The CDR3 protein is CASSVGVRGKFEQYF. The CDR3 region has the DNA TGTGCCAGCAGTGTAGGGGTGAGGGGGAAGTTCGAGCAGTACTTC.

This clonotype showed up many times. The chain combines TRBV7-8 with TRBJ2-6; 9 bases align to TRBD1. Germline CDR1 reads SGHVS; CDR2 reads FQNEAQ. The CDR3 is 18 amino acids. V lost 1 base and J lost 0; bases outside the gene matches: 4. CDR3 sequence: CASSLVQGAHSGANVLTF. DNA for the CDR3: TGTGCCAGCAGCTTAGTACAGGGGGCCCACTCTGGGGCCAACGTCCTGACTTTC.

This clonotype was recorded many times. The chain recombines TRBV28 with TRBJ2-1; TRBD2 aligns across 9 bases. Losses at the gene ends were 10 bases for V and 5 bases for J; bases not matched to a gene: 12. The CDR3 runs to 15 residues. Germline loops: CDR1 MDHEN, CDR2 SYDVKM. Written as DNA, the CDR3 is TGTGCCACCTCCGGGCTAGCGGGATGGGACAATGAGCAGTTCTTC. Encoded protein: CATSGLAGWDNEQFF.

This clonotype was seen at least ten times. The CDR3 nucleotides read TGTGCCAGCAGTTTATACACAGGGGGCGCCGGGTACGAGCAGTACTTC. Protein: CASSLYTGGAGYEQYF. The V gene is TRBV27, the J gene TRBJ2-7; 9 bases fit TRBD1. From germline, CDR1 is MNHEY and CDR2 SMNVEV (reference sequence). The J segment lost 4 bases and the V segment lost 1 base, leaving 8 bases of the junction unmatched. The CDR3 loop spans 16 amino acids.

This clonotype was recorded many times. The chain uses TRBV12-3 or TRBV12-4 and TRBJ2-7; D could derive from TRBD1 or TRBD2 (5 bases each). The germline V and J ends were trimmed by 3 bases and 5 bases, with 23 bases remaining between them. The CDR3 loop spans 17 amino acids. The CDR3 here is CASSLGPMPPRGHEQYF. In nucleotides, the CDR3 is TGTGCCAGCAGTTTGGGACCCATGCCACCTCGGGGACACGAGCAGTACTTC.

This clonotype was seen more than once but under ten times. The rearrangement joins TRBV20-1 to TRBJ2-3, with 8 bases matching TRBD2. This CDR3 region has 16 residues. V lost 0 bases, J lost 0 bases, and 5 bases stayed unmatched. Germline CDR1 is DFQATT and CDR2 is SNEGSKA (reference sequence). DNA for the CDR3: TGCAGTGCTAGAGATTTACTAGCGGCAAGCACAGATACGCAGTATTTT. This gives the protein CSARDLLAASTDTQYF.

This clonotype was seen ten or more times. This rearrangement joins TRBV6-2 or TRBV6-3 to TRBJ2-1; tentative D call: TRBD1 (6 bases). Trimming took 0 bases from V and 1 from J, leaving 34 bases between them. Germline-derived CDR1 and CDR2 are MNHEY and SVGEGT. This CDR3 has 24 residues. The CDR3 sequence: CASSYSKLPQRLRDNRGSYNEQFF. CDR3 sequence (DNA): TGTGCCAGCAGTTACTCGAAGTTACCACAACGACTCAGGGACAACCGAGGGTCCTACAATGAGCAGTTCTTC.

The chain carries TRBV4-1 and TRBJ1-2; possibly TRBD1 for D (5 bases). The CDR3 has 13 amino acids. Trimming took 0 bases from V and 10 from J, leaving 12 bases between them. Germline assignment: CDR1 MGHRA and CDR2 YSYEKL. CDR3 DNA sequence: TGCGCCAGCAGCCAAGAAGGGACCGGACCCTACACCTTC. Its translation is CASSQEGTGPYTF.

The V and J genes are TRBV4-3 and TRBJ1-4; tentatively, D is TRBD1 (6 bases). Germline CDR1 reads LGHNA; CDR2 reads YSLEER. V lost 5 bases to trimming and J lost 7 bases, with 17 bases between them. This CDR3 comprises 15 residues. The CDR3 DNA reads as TGCGCCAGCAGCAGCCGGGGAGGGGGAAGTGAAAAACTGTTTTTT. Its protein product is CASSSRGGGSEKLFF.

Ten or more counts support this clonotype. The rearrangement uses TRBV29-1 and TRBJ2-3; D tentatively reads TRBD1 or TRBD2 (5 bases each). CDR3 size: 13 residues. CDR1 SQVTM and CDR2 ANQGSEA come from the germline V gene. Deletions cut 7 bases from V and 2 bases from J, with 13 bases between. CDR3 residues: CSARGGDTDTQYF. CDR3 DNA: TGCAGCGCCCGGGGCGGAGACACAGATACGCAGTATTTT.